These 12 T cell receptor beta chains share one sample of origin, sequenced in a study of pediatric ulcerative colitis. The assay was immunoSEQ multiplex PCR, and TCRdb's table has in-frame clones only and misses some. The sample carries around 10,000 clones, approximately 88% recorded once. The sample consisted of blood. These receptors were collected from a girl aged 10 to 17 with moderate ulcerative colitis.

The CDR3 sequence is CASSYYRHLNEKLFF. The CDR3 nucleotides read TGTGCCAGCAGTTACTATAGACACCTGAATGAAAAACTGTTTTTT. This chain joins TRBV6-5 and TRBJ1-4; the D is unclear. V was pared by 1 base and J by 5 bases, with 11 bases between. The CDR3 spans 15 residues. From germline, CDR1 is MNHEY and CDR2 SVGAGI.

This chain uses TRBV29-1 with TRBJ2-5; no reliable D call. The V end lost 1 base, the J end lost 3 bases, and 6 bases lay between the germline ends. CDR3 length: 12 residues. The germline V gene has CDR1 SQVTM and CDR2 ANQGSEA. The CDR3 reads CSVEGLEETQYF. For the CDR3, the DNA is TGCAGCGTTGAAGGCCTAGAAGAGACCCAGTACTTC.

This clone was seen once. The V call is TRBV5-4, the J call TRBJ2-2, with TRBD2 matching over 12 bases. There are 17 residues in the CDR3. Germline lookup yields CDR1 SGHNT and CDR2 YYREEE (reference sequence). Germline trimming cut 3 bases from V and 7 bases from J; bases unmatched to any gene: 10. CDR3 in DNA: TGTGCCAGCAGCTCTGGACTAGCGGGGTCACGAGGCGGGGAGCTGTTTTTT. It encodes CASSSGLAGSRGGELFF.

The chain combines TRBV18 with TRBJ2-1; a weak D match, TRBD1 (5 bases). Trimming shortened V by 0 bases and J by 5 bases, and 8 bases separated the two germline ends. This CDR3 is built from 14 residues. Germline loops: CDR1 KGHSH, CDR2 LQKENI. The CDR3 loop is CASSPPQGHNEQFF. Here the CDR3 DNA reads TGTGCCAGCTCACCACCGCAGGGTCACAATGAGCAGTTCTTC.

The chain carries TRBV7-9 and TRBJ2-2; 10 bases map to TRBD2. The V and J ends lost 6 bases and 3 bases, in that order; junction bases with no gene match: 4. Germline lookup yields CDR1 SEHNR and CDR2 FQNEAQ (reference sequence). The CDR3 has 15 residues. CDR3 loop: CASRFGLADTGELFF. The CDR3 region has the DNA TGTGCCAGCAGGTTCGGACTAGCGGACACCGGGGAGCTGTTTTTT. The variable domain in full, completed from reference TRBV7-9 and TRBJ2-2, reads DTGVSQNPRHKITKRGQNVTFRCDPISEHNRLYWYRQTLGQGPEFLTYFQNEAQLEKSRLLSDRFSAERPKGSFSTLEIQRTEQGDSAMYLCASRFGLADTGELFFGEGSRLTVL.

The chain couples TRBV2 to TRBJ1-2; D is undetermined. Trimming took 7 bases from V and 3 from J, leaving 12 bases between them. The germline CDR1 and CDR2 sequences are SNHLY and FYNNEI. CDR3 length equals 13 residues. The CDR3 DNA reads TGTGCCAGCAAGGAGGGCGGATACTATGGCTACACCTTC. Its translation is CASKEGGYYGYTF.

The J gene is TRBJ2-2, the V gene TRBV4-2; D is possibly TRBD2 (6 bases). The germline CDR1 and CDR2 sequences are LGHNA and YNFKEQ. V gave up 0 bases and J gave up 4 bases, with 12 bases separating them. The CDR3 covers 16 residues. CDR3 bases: TGTGCCAGCAGCCAAGAGCGGAGGGGTGGCACCGGGGAGCTGTTTTTT. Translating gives CASSQERRGGTGELFF.

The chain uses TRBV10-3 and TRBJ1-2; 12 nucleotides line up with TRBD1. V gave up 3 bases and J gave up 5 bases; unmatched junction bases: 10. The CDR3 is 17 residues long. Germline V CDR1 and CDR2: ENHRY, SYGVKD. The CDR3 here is CAISDGTGGGKGYGYTF. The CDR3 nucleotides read TGTGCCATCAGTGACGGGACAGGGGGCGGGAAGGGATATGGCTACACCTTC.

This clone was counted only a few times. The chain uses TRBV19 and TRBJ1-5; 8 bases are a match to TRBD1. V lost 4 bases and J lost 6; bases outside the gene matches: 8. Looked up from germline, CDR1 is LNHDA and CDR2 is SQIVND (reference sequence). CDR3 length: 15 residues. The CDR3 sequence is CASSTIQGAAQPQHF. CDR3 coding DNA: TGTGCCAGTAGTACCATTCAGGGGGCGGCTCAGCCCCAGCATTTT.

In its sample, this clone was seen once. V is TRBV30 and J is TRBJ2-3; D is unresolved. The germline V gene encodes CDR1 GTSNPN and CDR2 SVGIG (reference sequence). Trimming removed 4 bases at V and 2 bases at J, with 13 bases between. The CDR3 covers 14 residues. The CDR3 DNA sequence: TGTGCCTGGACCCCAGCGTACATCACAGATACGCAGTATTTT. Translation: CAWTPAYITDTQYF. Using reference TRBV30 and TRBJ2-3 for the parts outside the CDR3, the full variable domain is SQTIHQWPATLVQPVGSPLSLECTVEGTSNPNLYWYRQAAGRGLQLLFYSVGIGQISSEVPQNLSASRPQDRQFILSSKKLLLSDSGFYLCAWTPAYITDTQYFGPGTRLTVL.

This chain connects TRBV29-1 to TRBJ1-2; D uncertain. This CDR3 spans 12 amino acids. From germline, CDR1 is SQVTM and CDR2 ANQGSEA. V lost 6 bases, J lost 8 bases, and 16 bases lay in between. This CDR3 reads CSVAQVVEGYTF. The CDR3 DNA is TGCAGCGTCGCACAAGTTGTGGAGGGCTACACCTTC.

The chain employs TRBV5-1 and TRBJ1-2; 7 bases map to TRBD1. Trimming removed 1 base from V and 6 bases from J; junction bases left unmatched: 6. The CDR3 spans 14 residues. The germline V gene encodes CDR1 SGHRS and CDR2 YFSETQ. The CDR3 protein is CASSLTQGVDGYTF. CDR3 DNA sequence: TGCGCCAGCAGCTTGACCCAGGGGGTGGATGGCTACACCTTC.